The 9 T cell receptor beta chains listed next were all sequenced from one sample in a study of shared clonotypes between healthy human individuals (dated by TCRdb to about 2020). The protocol used for the library was the immunoSEQ multiplex PCR assay. TCRdb carries this immuneACCESS record with in-frame sequences only. Its versions omit some clonotypes, under half of them owing to an unresolved V gene in the studies checked, with the rest unexplained. Here the sample has roughly 640,000 clones; 74% occur a single time. The ten top clones hold over 1.5% of the sample. The sample consisted of memory CD4+ T cells sorted from blood. The cell subset or site label on this specimen signifies: CD45RA-negative fraction. The receptors come from a woman in her twenties or thirties in good health.

In this sample, this clone turned up a few times. J is TRBJ2-1 and V is TRBV5-1; D might be TRBD2 (6 bases). This CDR3 has 14 residues. Trimming removed 1 base from V and 7 bases from J, with 12 bases in between. CDR1 SGHRS and CDR2 YFSETQ come from the germline V gene. CDR3 region: CASSLSSEPNEQFF. The CDR3 region has the DNA TGCGCCAGCAGCTTGTCTAGCGAACCTAATGAGCAGTTCTTC.

V gene TRBV4-2 combines with J gene TRBJ1-1, with D perhaps TRBD1 (5 bases). Germline V gives CDR1 LGHNA, CDR2 YNFKEQ. This CDR3 comprises 14 residues. Trimming removed 8 bases at V and 5 bases at J, with 18 bases between. In DNA form, the CDR3 reads TGTGCCAGCGGGCCGAGGGGCCCTGGGACTGAAGCTTTCTTT. This encodes CASGPRGPGTEAFF.

This sequence joins TRBV7-9 and TRBJ2-7; no reliable D call. The CDR3 loop spans 16 amino acids. Trimming pared 6 bases from V and 0 bases from J, leaving 18 bases between. From germline, CDR1 is SEHNR and CDR2 FQNEAQ (reference sequence). The CDR3 loop reads CASRPLLKDRSYEQYF. The CDR3 DNA follows: TGTGCCAGCAGGCCGCTTCTTAAGGACCGCTCCTACGAGCAGTACTTC. Looking up the rest from reference TRBV7-9 and TRBJ2-7 gives the full variable domain: DTGVSQNPRHKITKRGQNVTFRCDPISEHNRLYWYRQTLGQGPEFLTYFQNEAQLEKSRLLSDRFSAERPKGSFSTLEIQRTEQGDSAMYLCASRPLLKDRSYEQYFGPGTRLTVT.

The gene calls are TRBV4-1 and TRBJ1-5, with 8 bases that match TRBD1. CDR1 is MGHRA and CDR2 is YSYEKL in the germline V gene. This CDR3 contains 15 residues. The V segment lost 4 bases and the J segment 3 bases; nucleotides outside the gene matches: 5. CDR3 sequence (DNA): TGCGCCAGCAGCCGAGGGACAGGTCTCAATCAGCCCCAGCATTTT. Its protein is CASSRGTGLNQPQHF.

The CDR3 DNA is TGTGCCAGCATGATGCGGACAGCCACAGATACGCAGTATTTT. Protein product: CASMMRTATDTQYF. V usage is TRBV6-6 and J usage is TRBJ2-3; D possibly corresponds to TRBD1 (6 bases). The germline V gene encodes CDR1 MNHNY and CDR2 SVGAGI (reference sequence). Trimming removed 7 bases from V and 2 bases from J, with 13 bases in between. This CDR3 has 14 residues.

This clone has a single count. V is TRBV11-2 and J is TRBJ2-4, with 8 bases matching TRBD2. Germline CDR1 SGHAT, CDR2 FQNNGV. Trimming took 1 base from V and 7 from J; bases not matched to a gene: 0. CDR3 length: 13 residues. CDR3 DNA: TGTGCCAGCAGCTTAGCGGGAGGGAACATTCAGTACTTC. Translation: CASSLAGGNIQYF.

The genes are TRBV6-6 and TRBJ2-7; 8 nucleotides match TRBD1. The CDR3 extends over 14 amino acids. V dropped 3 bases and J dropped 4; count of bases not matched to a gene: 5. Germline CDR1 MNHNY, CDR2 SVGAGI (reference sequence). The CDR3 DNA follows: TGTGCCAGCAGTTATGGACAGGGATTGTACGAGCAGTACTTC. Amino acid sequence: CASSYGQGLYEQYF.

This chain connects TRBV30 to TRBJ1-2, with a possible D match to TRBD1 (5 bases). This CDR3 region has 14 residues. From germline, CDR1 is GTSNPN and CDR2 SVGIG (reference sequence). Trimming left V 4 bases short and J 7 bases short, with 19 bases between. The chain's CDR3 is CAWTRGGGRGGYTF. The CDR3 nucleotides read TGTGCCTGGACCCGCGGGGGAGGGCGAGGTGGCTACACCTTC.

In DNA, the CDR3 is TGTGCCAGCAGCCAAGTATCCTGGACTCGAAATGACAATGAGCAGTTCTTC. Translation gives CASSQVSWTRNDNEQFF. This chain connects TRBV14 to TRBJ2-1; D possibly corresponds to TRBD2 (5 bases). V dropped 1 base and J dropped 5 bases, with 18 bases sitting between them. From germline, CDR1 is SGHDN and CDR2 FVKESK. The CDR3 covers 17 residues.